The 7 T cell receptor beta chains reported below all come from one sample, sequenced in a study of blood T cell repertoires in COVID-19. TCRdb's table, derived via immunoSEQ multiplex PCR, lists solely in-frame clones and lacks some. The data hold roughly 130,000 clones, with around 80% observed a single time. The sample comprised peripheral blood. The source of these receptors is a man older than 75 with acute or convalescent COVID-19.

The CDR3 sequence: CASSASTGANYGYTF. CDR3 coding DNA: TGTGCCAGTAGTGCCTCGACAGGCGCTAACTATGGCTACACCTTC. The rearrangement uses TRBV19 and TRBJ1-2, with a tentative D call TRBD1 (6 bases). This CDR3 has 15 amino acids. The germline V gene has CDR1 LNHDA and CDR2 SQIVND (reference sequence). V lost 5 bases, J lost 0 bases, and 13 bases lay in between.

The chain has TRBV10-3 and TRBJ1-4; D not resolved. This CDR3 has 14 residues. The ends were cut back, 4 bases at V and 8 bases at J, with 14 bases in the middle. Germline CDR1 ENHRY, CDR2 SYGVKD. The DNA for the CDR3 is TGTGCCATCAGTGTCGACCCAAGCGGGGAAAAACTGTTTTTT. The encoded protein is CAISVDPSGEKLFF.

This clone has only a few counts. The chain uses TRBV19 and TRBJ1-6; TRBD1 aligns across 7 bases. The V segment lost 9 bases and the J segment 10 bases; nucleotides outside the gene matches: 15. The CDR3 runs to 15 residues. CDR1 and CDR2 (germline): LNHDA, SQIVND (reference sequence). The CDR3 sequence: CASSARQGGRSPLHF. CDR3 bases: TGTGCCAGCTCCGCAAGACAGGGAGGAAGGTCACCCCTCCACTTT.

This clone was recorded once. The rearrangement joins TRBV7-9 to TRBJ2-1; unclear D gene. From germline, CDR1 is SEHNR and CDR2 FQNEAQ (reference sequence). This CDR3 region has 14 residues. V was trimmed by 7 bases and J by 8 bases, leaving 18 bases between them. The CDR3 here is CASNPPSLGYEQFF. The CDR3, as DNA: TGTGCCAGCAACCCTCCGTCTCTCGGTTATGAGCAGTTCTTC.

This clone was observed a few times. The chain is built from TRBV7-2 and TRBJ2-7; tentative D call: TRBD1 (6 bases). CDR1 is SGHTA and CDR2 is FQGNSA in the germline V gene. V dropped 2 bases and J dropped 2 bases, with 10 bases sitting between them. The CDR3 totals 14 residues. CDR3: CASSLRDITYEQYF. The CDR3 region has the DNA TGTGCCAGCAGCTTACGGGACATAACCTACGAGCAGTACTTC.

This sequence joins TRBV19 and TRBJ2-3, with a weak D call TRBD1 (6 bases). Trimming removed 6 bases from V and 14 bases from J, with 24 bases in between. The length of the CDR3 is 14 residues. Germline CDR1 and CDR2: LNHDA and SQIVND (reference sequence). The CDR3 sequence: CASRQGRGLGGVYF. In DNA, the CDR3 is TGTGCCAGTAGACAGGGACGTGGTTTGGGTGGGGTGTATTTT.

The chain is built from TRBV29-1 and TRBJ2-1; 9 nucleotides line up with TRBD2. The CDR3 has 18 amino acids. Trimming cost V 2 bases and J 8 bases; bases outside gene matches: 19. The germline V gene has CDR1 SQVTM and CDR2 ANQGSEA. CDR3 residues: CSVEPPSGHRRGGDEQFF. The CDR3 DNA sequence: TGCAGCGTTGAACCCCCCTCGGGACACCGTCGCGGGGGGGATGAGCAGTTCTTC.